The 28 T cell receptor beta chains presented below share a single source sample, sequenced in a study of control samples from healthy donors and cancer patients. Clones were sequenced by immunoSEQ multiplex PCR, and TCRdb holds only the in-frame ones, with some missing. The sample includes 130,000 or so clones, roughly 88% of them seen just once. Sequenced: blood. Receptors were obtained from a middle-aged man in good health.

The V call is TRBV5-1, the J call TRBJ1-6; TRBD1 matches 7 bases. Germline CDR1 is SGHRS and CDR2 is YFSETQ. After removal of 4 bases from V and 9 bases from J, the junction contained 16 bases not matched to a gene. The CDR3 consists of 17 residues. CDR3 DNA sequence: TGCGCCAGCAGCCCAGGGGGGTTTACTGGGGGAGGTTCACCCCTCCACTTT. Translation gives CASSPGGFTGGGSPLHF.

The rearrangement joins TRBV18 to TRBJ1-4; tentatively, D is TRBD1 (6 bases). The CDR3 contains 14 residues. Trimming took 3 bases from V and 7 from J, leaving 12 bases between them. CDR1 KGHSH and CDR2 LQKENI come from the germline V gene. Written as DNA, the CDR3 is TGTGCCAGCTCACCCGACAGGCGGGGTGAAAAACTGTTTTTT. Translating gives CASSPDRRGEKLFF.

The chain employs TRBV5-4 and TRBJ1-2; possible D gene TRBD1, 6 bases. This CDR3 comprises 16 residues. Germline assignment: CDR1 SGHNT and CDR2 YYREEE (reference sequence). Trimming took 0 bases from V and 7 from J, leaving 19 bases between them. For the CDR3, the DNA is TGTGCCAGCAGCTTGGATCTCGGACAGTTAGAGGGTGGCTACACCTTC. Its protein product is CASSLDLGQLEGGYTF.

Note on this clone: In the same sample, other DNA sequences code for this CDR3. V usage is TRBV18 and J usage is TRBJ1-1; the match to TRBD1 covers 7 bases. V trimming: 3 bases; J trimming: 3 bases; junction bases outside the gene matches: 4. Germline V CDR1 and CDR2: KGHSH, LQKENI. The length of the CDR3 is 14 residues. CDR3 residues: CASSPNRGDTEAFF. CDR3 bases: TGTGCCAGCTCACCGAACAGGGGTGACACTGAAGCTTTCTTT.

This chain joins TRBV5-1 and TRBJ2-2, with a possible D match to TRBD1 (6 bases). Germline lookup yields CDR1 SGHRS and CDR2 YFSETQ. The V and J ends lost 0 bases and 2 bases respectively, with 11 bases between them. The CDR3 spans 16 residues. CDR3 in amino acids: CASSLGPQGNTGELFF. The CDR3 nucleotides are TGCGCCAGCAGCTTGGGGCCACAGGGAAACACCGGGGAGCTGTTTTTT.

CDR3 in DNA: TGTGCCAGTAGTATTCGTATGAACACTGAAGCTTTCTTT. Translating it yields CASSIRMNTEAFF. This chain connects TRBV19 to TRBJ1-1; D ambiguous. The CDR3 covers 13 residues. V dropped 3 bases and J dropped 0 bases, with 5 bases sitting between them. Germline V lookup: CDR1 LNHDA, CDR2 SQIVND (reference sequence).

This clone occurred once. The chain carries TRBV5-1 and TRBJ2-5, with 7 bases fitting TRBD1. The J segment lost 2 bases and the V segment lost 4 bases, leaving 11 bases of the junction unmatched. CDR3 length equals 16 residues. CDR1 is SGHRS, CDR2 YFSETQ, per germline. The CDR3, as DNA: TGCGCCAGCAGCACAACCGGGACAGCCGTACAAGAGACCCAGTACTTC. Amino acid sequence: CASSTTGTAVQETQYF.

The chain uses TRBV19 and TRBJ2-3; the D call may be TRBD1 or TRBD2 (6 bases each). This CDR3 has 18 residues. The V end lost 3 bases, the J end lost 1 base, and 20 bases lay between the germline ends. Germline values: CDR1 LNHDA, CDR2 SQIVND (reference sequence). The CDR3 is CASSIGFFGGPRTDTQYF. As DNA, the CDR3 is TGTGCCAGTAGTATTGGATTCTTTGGGGGGCCGCGCACAGATACGCAGTATTTT.

The V gene is TRBV28, the J gene TRBJ1-5; D might be TRBD1 (6 bases). CDR1 is MDHEN, CDR2 SYDVKM, per germline. Deletions cut 6 bases from V and 9 bases from J, with 12 bases between. This CDR3 region has 12 residues. CDR3 DNA sequence: TGTGCCAGCAGAGGGACACTACGGCCCCAGCATTTT. Encoded protein: CASRGTLRPQHF. Together with reference TRBV28 and TRBJ1-5, the CDR3 gives the full variable domain: DVKVTQSSRYLVKRTGEKVFLECVQDMDHENMFWYRQDPGLGLRLIYFSYDVKMKEKGDIPEGYSVSREKKERFSLILESASTNQTSMYLCASRGTLRPQHFGDGTRLSIL.

V and J are TRBV19 and TRBJ2-7; D ambiguous. Per germline, CDR1 LNHDA and CDR2 SQIVND (reference sequence). The CDR3 consists of 13 residues. V was trimmed by 5 bases and J by 3 bases, leaving 11 bases between them. The chain's CDR3 is CASSWAINYEQYF. The CDR3 DNA sequence: TGTGCCAGTAGTTGGGCTATCAACTACGAGCAGTACTTC.

The chain has TRBV5-1 and TRBJ2-7; D perhaps matches TRBD2 (6 bases). Germline loops: CDR1 SGHRS, CDR2 YFSETQ. V was cut by 4 bases and J by 4 bases, with 12 bases left in between. The CDR3 extends over 13 amino acids. As DNA, the CDR3 is TGCGCCAGCAGCATTGGAGGGCAGTACGAGCAGTACTTC. This gives the protein CASSIGGQYEQYF.

This chain connects TRBV7-2 to TRBJ2-4; perhaps TRBD2 as D (5 bases). In germline, CDR1 is SGHTA, CDR2 FQGNSA. The V end lost 8 bases, the J end lost 11 bases, and 19 bases lay between the germline ends. CDR3 length equals 13 residues. CDR3 region: CASVRRGSDVQYF. CDR3 DNA: TGTGCCAGCGTACGACGGGGATCTGACGTTCAGTACTTC.

This chain links TRBV28 with TRBJ2-5, with D unclear. Trimming removed 2 bases from V and 8 bases from J, with 12 bases in between. This CDR3 has 13 residues. In germline, CDR1 is MDHEN, CDR2 SYDVKM. The CDR3 nucleotides read TGTGCCAGCAGTTTAAAAACACCCAGCACCCAGTACTTC. This sequence encodes CASSLKTPSTQYF. Filled out from reference TRBV28 and TRBJ2-5, the complete variable domain reads DVKVTQSSRYLVKRTGEKVFLECVQDMDHENMFWYRQDPGLGLRLIYFSYDVKMKEKGDIPEGYSVSREKKERFSLILESASTNQTSMYLCASSLKTPSTQYFGPGTRLLVL.

V usage is TRBV10-1 and J usage is TRBJ2-1; 9 bases align to TRBD2. With 1 base clipped from V and 6 bases from J, the junction kept 13 bases outside the gene matches. Germline-derived CDR1 and CDR2 are WNHNN and SYGVQD (reference sequence). This CDR3 comprises 18 residues. The CDR3 sequence is CASSEFNLRLAGPNEQFF. CDR3 DNA sequence: TGCGCCAGCAGTGAGTTTAATCTGCGGCTAGCGGGGCCCAATGAGCAGTTCTTC.

The V and J genes are TRBV5-6 and TRBJ1-2; 8 bases line up with TRBD1. Germline CDR1 is SGHDT and CDR2 is YYEEEE. V lost 5 bases to trimming and J lost 4 bases; unmatched junction nucleotides: 13. The CDR3 covers 16 residues. The CDR3 nucleotides read TGTGCCAGCAGGGATTATTCAGGGGGCGCATTCTATGGCTACACCTTC. Translated, it gives CASRDYSGGAFYGYTF.

The J gene is TRBJ2-1, the V gene TRBV28; D unresolved. Trimming removed 7 bases at V and 8 bases at J, with 9 bases between. The CDR3 spans 11 residues. Germline V gives CDR1 MDHEN, CDR2 SYDVKM. The CDR3: CASTWVDEQFF. The CDR3 region has the DNA TGTGCCAGCACCTGGGTCGATGAGCAGTTCTTC. Full variable domain (missing parts from reference TRBV28 and TRBJ2-1): DVKVTQSSRYLVKRTGEKVFLECVQDMDHENMFWYRQDPGLGLRLIYFSYDVKMKEKGDIPEGYSVSREKKERFSLILESASTNQTSMYLCASTWVDEQFFGPGTRLTVL.

A few counts support this clone. This rearrangement joins TRBV24-1 to TRBJ2-6, with D maybe TRBD1 (5 bases). This CDR3 is built from 18 residues. Germline V gives CDR1 KGHDR, CDR2 SFDVKD. The V gene lost 3 bases and the J gene lost 0 bases, with 14 bases spanning the gap. This CDR3 reads CATSDNRQGSSGANVLTF. The CDR3 coding sequence is TGTGCCACCAGTGATAATCGTCAGGGATCCTCTGGGGCCAACGTCCTGACTTTC.

This sequence joins TRBV24-1 and TRBJ2-3; 9 positions match TRBD1. Per germline, CDR1 KGHDR and CDR2 SFDVKD. The V gene end was trimmed by 2 bases and the J gene end by 3 bases; junction bases not matched to a gene: 5. The CDR3 runs to 16 residues. The CDR3 bases are TGTGCCACCAGTGATTCTCCGGGACAGGGAACAGATACGCAGTATTTT. It yields the protein CATSDSPGQGTDTQYF.

This chain links TRBV30 with TRBJ2-7; D remains unclear. Per the germline V gene, CDR1 is GTSNPN and CDR2 is SVGIG (reference sequence). With 2 bases removed from V and 3 bases from J, the gap between germline ends came to 14 bases. CDR3 length equals 14 residues. Here the CDR3 DNA reads TGTGCCTGGAGTTTGGGCGGACCCAACTACGAGCAGTACTTC. This sequence encodes CAWSLGGPNYEQYF.

J is TRBJ1-2 and V is TRBV6-5; 7 bases align to TRBD1. This CDR3 region has 13 residues. After removal of 6 bases from V and 4 bases from J, the junction contained 5 bases not matched to a gene. Germline CDR1 and CDR2: MNHEY and SVGAGI. CDR3 DNA sequence: TGTGCCAGCAGCACCGAGGGGGCCTATGGCTACACCTTC. The encoded protein is CASSTEGAYGYTF.

The chain uses TRBV9 and TRBJ2-2, with a tentative D call TRBD1 (6 bases). V was shortened by 0 bases and J by 7 bases, with 10 bases between the two germline ends. CDR3 length: 14 residues. The germline CDR1 and CDR2 sequences are SGDLS and YYNGEE. In nucleotides, the CDR3 is TGTGCCAGCAGCGTAGTCGAAGGGGGCGGGGAGCTGTTTTTT. Protein: CASSVVEGGGELFF. Using reference TRBV9 and TRBJ2-2 for the parts outside the CDR3, the full variable domain is DSGVTQTPKHLITATGQRVTLRCSPRSGDLSVYWYQQSLDQGLQFLIQYYNGEERAKGNILERFSAQQFPDLHSELNLSSLELGDSALYFCASSVVEGGGELFFGEGSRLTVL.

The genes are TRBV19 and TRBJ2-2; D is perhaps TRBD2 (5 bases). Germline CDR1 is LNHDA and CDR2 is SQIVND (reference sequence). This CDR3 region has 15 residues. V lost 3 bases and J lost 4, with 12 bases in between. This CDR3 reads CASSMIGVGTGELFF. Here the CDR3 DNA reads TGTGCCAGTAGTATGATCGGGGTTGGCACCGGGGAGCTGTTTTTT.

The chain recombines TRBV4-2 with TRBJ1-1, with no clear D. The CDR3 has 13 residues. The germline V and J ends were trimmed by 4 bases and 1 base, with 7 bases remaining between them. Germline CDR1 LGHNA, CDR2 YNFKEQ. The CDR3 sequence is CASSPGSNTEAFF. The CDR3 coding sequence is TGTGCCAGCAGCCCAGGTTCGAACACTGAAGCTTTCTTT.

The chain has TRBV28 and TRBJ1-6; D gene unclear. This CDR3 is 16 amino acids long. Germline loops: CDR1 MDHEN, CDR2 SYDVKM. The CDR3 region is CVRNPPSPGFNSPLHF. Here the CDR3 DNA reads TGTGTCAGGAACCCCCCCTCCCCCGGGTTTAATTCACCCCTCCACTTT. Based on the CDR3 plus reference TRBV28 and TRBJ1-6, the full variable domain is DVKVTQSSRYLVKRTGEKVFLECVQDMDHENMFWYRQDPGLGLRLIYFSYDVKMKEKGDIPEGYSVSREKKERFSLILESASTNQTSMYLCVRNPPSPGFNSPLHFGNGTRLTVT.

The gene calls are TRBV6-6 and TRBJ2-2; TRBD2 matches 11 bases. The CDR3 length is 15 residues. CDR1 is MNHNY, CDR2 SVGAGI, per germline (reference sequence). Unmatched junction bases numbered 2, after V lost 5 bases and J lost 3 bases. CDR3 in amino acids: CASSHSGGDTGELFF. The CDR3 nucleotides are TGTGCCAGCAGTCATAGCGGGGGGGACACCGGGGAGCTGTTTTTT.

The chain couples TRBV5-6 to TRBJ2-1, with 11 bases matching TRBD2. CDR1 is SGHDT and CDR2 is YYEEEE in the germline V gene. The J segment lost 9 bases and the V segment lost 5 bases, leaving 4 bases of the junction unmatched. The CDR3 covers 13 residues. CDR3: CASRETSGIEQFF. The CDR3 DNA reads TGTGCCAGCAGAGAGACTAGCGGGATTGAGCAGTTCTTC.

The chain carries TRBV5-6 and TRBJ2-7, with 7 bases matching TRBD1. Per germline, CDR1 SGHDT and CDR2 YYEEEE. J gave up 3 bases and V 3 bases, and 3 bases lay outside the gene matches. This CDR3 has 13 residues. The CDR3 protein is CASSYRGGYEQYF. The CDR3 bases are TGTGCCAGCAGCTACAGGGGCGGCTACGAGCAGTACTTC.

The chain links TRBV7-3 to TRBJ1-5; D uncertain. CDR1 SGHTA and CDR2 FQGTGA come from the germline V gene. Trimming took off 2 bases at V and 4 bases at J, with 6 bases between the two ends. This CDR3 comprises 13 residues. This CDR3 is CASSLGRNQPQHF. The CDR3 region has the DNA TGTGCCAGCAGCTTAGGCAGAAATCAGCCCCAGCATTTT.